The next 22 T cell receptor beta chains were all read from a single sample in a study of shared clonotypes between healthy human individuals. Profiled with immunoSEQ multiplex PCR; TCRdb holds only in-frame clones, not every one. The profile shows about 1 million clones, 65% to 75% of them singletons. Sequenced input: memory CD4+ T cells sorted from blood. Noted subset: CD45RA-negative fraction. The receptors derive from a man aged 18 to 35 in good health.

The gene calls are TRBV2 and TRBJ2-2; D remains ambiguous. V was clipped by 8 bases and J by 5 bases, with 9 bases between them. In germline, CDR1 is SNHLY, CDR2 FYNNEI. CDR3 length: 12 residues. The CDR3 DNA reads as TGTGCCAGCCTGCCCGAGACCGGGGAGCTGTTTTTT. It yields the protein CASLPETGELFF.

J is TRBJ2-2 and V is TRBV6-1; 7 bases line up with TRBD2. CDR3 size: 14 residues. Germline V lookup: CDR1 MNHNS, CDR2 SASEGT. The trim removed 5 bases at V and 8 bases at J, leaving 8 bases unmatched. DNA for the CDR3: TGTGCCAGCAGTCCCACGGGGGGTCCGGGGGAGCTGTTTTTT. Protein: CASSPTGGPGELFF.

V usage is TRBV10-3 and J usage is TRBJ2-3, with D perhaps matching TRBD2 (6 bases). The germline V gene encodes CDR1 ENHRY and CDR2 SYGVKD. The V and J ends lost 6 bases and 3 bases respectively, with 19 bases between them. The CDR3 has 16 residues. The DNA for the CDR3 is TGTGCCATCAGGGCGTCATCTGGGGGGTCTACAGATACGCAGTATTTT. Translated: CAIRASSGGSTDTQYF.

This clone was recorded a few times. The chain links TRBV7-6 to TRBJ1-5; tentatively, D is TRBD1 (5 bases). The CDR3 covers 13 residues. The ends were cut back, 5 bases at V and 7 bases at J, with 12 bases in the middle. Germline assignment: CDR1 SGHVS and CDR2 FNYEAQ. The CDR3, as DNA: TGTGCCAGCAGCCCGGGGGGTGGGCAGCCCCAGCATTTT. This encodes CASSPGGGQPQHF.

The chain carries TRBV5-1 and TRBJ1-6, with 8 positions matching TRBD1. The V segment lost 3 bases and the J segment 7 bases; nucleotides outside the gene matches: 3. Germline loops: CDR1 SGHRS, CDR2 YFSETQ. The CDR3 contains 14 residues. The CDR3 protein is CASSWTGKNSPLHF. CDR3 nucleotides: TGCGCCAGCAGCTGGACAGGGAAAAATTCACCCCTCCACTTT. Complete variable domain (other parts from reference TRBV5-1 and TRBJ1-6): KAGVTQTPRYLIKTRGQQVTLSCSPISGHRSVSWYQQTPGQGLQFLFEYFSETQRNKGNFPGRFSGRQFSNSRSEMNVSTLELGDSALYLCASSWTGKNSPLHFGNGTRLTVT.

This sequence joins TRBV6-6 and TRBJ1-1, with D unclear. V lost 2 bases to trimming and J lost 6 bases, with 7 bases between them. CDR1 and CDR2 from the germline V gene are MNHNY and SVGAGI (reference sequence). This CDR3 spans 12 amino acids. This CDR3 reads CASSYRASEAFF. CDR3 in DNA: TGTGCCAGCAGTTACAGGGCCTCTGAAGCTTTCTTT.

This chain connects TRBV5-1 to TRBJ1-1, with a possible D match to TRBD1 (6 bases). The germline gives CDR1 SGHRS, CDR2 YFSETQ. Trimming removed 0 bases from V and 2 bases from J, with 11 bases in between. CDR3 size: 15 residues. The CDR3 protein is CASSLEGHSNTEAFF. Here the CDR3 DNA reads TGCGCCAGCAGCTTGGAGGGACACTCAAACACTGAAGCTTTCTTT.

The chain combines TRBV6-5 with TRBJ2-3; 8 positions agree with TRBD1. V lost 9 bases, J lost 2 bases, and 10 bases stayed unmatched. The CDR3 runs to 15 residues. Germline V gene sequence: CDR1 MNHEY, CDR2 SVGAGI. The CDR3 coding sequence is TGTGCCAGTCGATTCCGGGACAGGTCCACAGATACGCAGTATTTT. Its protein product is CASRFRDRSTDTQYF.

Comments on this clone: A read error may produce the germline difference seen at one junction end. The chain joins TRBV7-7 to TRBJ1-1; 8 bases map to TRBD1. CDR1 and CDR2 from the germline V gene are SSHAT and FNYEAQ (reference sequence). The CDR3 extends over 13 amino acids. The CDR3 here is CASSSTQGGEAFF. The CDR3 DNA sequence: TGTGCTAGCAGCTCTACACAGGGGGGTGAAGCTTTCTTT.

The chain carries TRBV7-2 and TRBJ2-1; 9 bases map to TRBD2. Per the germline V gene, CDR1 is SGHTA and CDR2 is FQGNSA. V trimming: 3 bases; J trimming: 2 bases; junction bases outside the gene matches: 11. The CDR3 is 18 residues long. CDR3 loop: CASSFLPGREGPYNEQFF. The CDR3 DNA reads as TGTGCCAGCAGCTTCCTCCCAGGGCGGGAGGGCCCCTACAATGAGCAGTTCTTC.

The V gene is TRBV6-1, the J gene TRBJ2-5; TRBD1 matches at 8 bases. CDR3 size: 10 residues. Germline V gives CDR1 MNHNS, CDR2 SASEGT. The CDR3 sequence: CWTGLKTQYF. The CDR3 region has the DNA TGTTGGACAGGGCTCAAGACCCAGTACTTC.

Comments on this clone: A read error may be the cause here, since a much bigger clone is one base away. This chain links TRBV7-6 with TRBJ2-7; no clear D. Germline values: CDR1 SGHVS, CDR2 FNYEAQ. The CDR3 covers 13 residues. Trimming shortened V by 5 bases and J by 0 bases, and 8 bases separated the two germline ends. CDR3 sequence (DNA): TGTGCCAGCAGCCTAGAGTCCTCCTACGAGCAGTACTTC. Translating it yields CASSLESSYEQYF.

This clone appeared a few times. The chain's CDR3 is CASSPLDAAADTQYF. The CDR3 coding sequence is TGTGCCAGTAGCCCCCTAGATGCTGCCGCAGATACGCAGTATTTT. This sequence joins TRBV19 and TRBJ2-3; D is unresolved. The CDR3 spans 15 residues. Germline values: CDR1 LNHDA, CDR2 SQIVND (reference sequence). Between the trimmed V and J ends, which lost 6 bases and 4 bases, there was a span of 17 bases.

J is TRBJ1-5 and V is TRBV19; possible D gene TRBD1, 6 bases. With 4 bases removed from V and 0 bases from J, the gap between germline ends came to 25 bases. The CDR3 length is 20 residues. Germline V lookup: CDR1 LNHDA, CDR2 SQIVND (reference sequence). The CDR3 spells CASSTMTGATDVYSNQPQHF. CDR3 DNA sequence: TGTGCCAGTAGTACCATGACAGGAGCGACCGATGTCTATAGCAATCAGCCCCAGCATTTT.

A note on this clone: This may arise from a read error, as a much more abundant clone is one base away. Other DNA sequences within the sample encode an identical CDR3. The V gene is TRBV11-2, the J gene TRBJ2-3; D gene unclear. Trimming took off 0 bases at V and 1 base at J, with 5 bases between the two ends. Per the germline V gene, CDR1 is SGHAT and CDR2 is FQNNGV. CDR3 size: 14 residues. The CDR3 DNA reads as TGTGCCAGCAGCTTAGATCGGGGCACAGATACGCAGTATTTT. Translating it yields CASSLDRGTDTQYF.

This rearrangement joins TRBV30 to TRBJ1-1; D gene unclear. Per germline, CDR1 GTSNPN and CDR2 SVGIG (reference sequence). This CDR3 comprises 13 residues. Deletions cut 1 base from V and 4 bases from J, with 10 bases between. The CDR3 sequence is CAWSGPEGTEAFF. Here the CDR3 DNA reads TGTGCCTGGAGTGGACCCGAGGGCACTGAAGCTTTCTTT.

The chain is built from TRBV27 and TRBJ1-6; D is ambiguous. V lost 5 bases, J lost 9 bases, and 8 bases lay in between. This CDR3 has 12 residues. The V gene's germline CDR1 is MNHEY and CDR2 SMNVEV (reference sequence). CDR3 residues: CASSRNTSPLHF. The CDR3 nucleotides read TGTGCCAGCAGTAGGAACACTTCACCCCTCCACTTT.

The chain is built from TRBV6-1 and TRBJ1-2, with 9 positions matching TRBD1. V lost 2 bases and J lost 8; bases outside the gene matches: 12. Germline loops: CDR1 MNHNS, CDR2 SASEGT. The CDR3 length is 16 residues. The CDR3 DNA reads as TGTGCCAGCAGTGAAAGAATTGGACAGGGGTGGAACGGCTACACCTTC. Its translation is CASSERIGQGWNGYTF.

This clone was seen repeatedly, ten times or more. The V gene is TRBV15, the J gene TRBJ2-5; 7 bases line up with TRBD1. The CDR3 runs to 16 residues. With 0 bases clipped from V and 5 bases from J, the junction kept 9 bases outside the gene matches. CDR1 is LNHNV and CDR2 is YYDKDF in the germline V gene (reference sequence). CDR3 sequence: CATSRDPTGWGETQYF. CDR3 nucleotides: TGTGCCACCAGCAGAGATCCGACAGGGTGGGGGGAGACCCAGTACTTC.

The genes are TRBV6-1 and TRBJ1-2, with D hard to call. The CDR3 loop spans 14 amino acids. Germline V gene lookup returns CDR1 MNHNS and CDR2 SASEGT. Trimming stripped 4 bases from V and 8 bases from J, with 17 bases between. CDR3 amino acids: CASSVGILMSGYTF. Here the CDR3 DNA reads TGTGCCAGCAGTGTAGGCATTCTGATGTCAGGCTACACCTTC.

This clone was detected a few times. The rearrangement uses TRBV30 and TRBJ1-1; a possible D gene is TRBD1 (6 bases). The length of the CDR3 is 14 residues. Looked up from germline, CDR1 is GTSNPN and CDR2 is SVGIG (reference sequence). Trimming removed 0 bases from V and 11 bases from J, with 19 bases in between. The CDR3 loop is CAWSVTGKSWGAFF. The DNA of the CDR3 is TGTGCCTGGAGTGTAACAGGGAAGTCTTGGGGGGCTTTCTTT.

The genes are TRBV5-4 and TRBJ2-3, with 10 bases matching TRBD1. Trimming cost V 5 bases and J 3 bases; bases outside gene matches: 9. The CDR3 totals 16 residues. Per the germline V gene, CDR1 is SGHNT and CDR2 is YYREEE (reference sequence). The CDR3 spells CASSLGDRGSTDTQYF. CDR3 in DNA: TGTGCCAGCAGTCTGGGGGACAGGGGATCGACAGATACGCAGTATTTT.